The 17 T cell receptor beta chains in this list originate from one sample, sequenced in a study of blood T cell repertoires in COVID-19. The repertoire was sequenced with immunoSEQ multiplex PCR; TCRdb's copy has only in-frame clones and lacks some. The table shows about 190,000 clones, with 65% to 85% occurring only once. Material for sequencing was PBMCs or T cells enriched from blood (not recorded which). These receptors were taken from a woman in her twenties or thirties who had recovered from COVID-19.

The chain joins TRBV7-2 to TRBJ1-1; the D is unclear. CDR3 size: 14 residues. CDR1 is SGHTA and CDR2 is FQGNSA in the germline V gene. The germline V and J ends were trimmed by 1 base and 4 bases, with 10 bases remaining between them. CDR3 loop: CASSLVEFGTEAFF. The CDR3 region has the DNA TGTGCCAGCAGCTTAGTGGAGTTTGGCACTGAAGCTTTCTTT.

The gene calls are TRBV7-3 and TRBJ2-1; D might be TRBD1 (5 bases). Deletions cut 2 bases from V and 10 bases from J, with 9 bases between. The CDR3 length is 12 residues. Germline assignment: CDR1 SGHTA and CDR2 FQGTGA. CDR3 DNA: TGTGCCAGCAGCTTAGGGGCTCGGGAGCAGTTCTTC. Translating it yields CASSLGAREQFF.

CDR3 in amino acids: CASSLEAGGQFF. The CDR3 bases are TGTGCCAGCAGCTTAGAGGCGGGAGGGCAGTTCTTC. V and J are TRBV7-2 and TRBJ2-1, with 8 positions matching TRBD2. The germline V gene has CDR1 SGHTA and CDR2 FQGNSA. J was trimmed by 12 bases and V by 1 base; bases with no gene match: 2. The CDR3 consists of 12 residues. Looking up the rest from reference TRBV7-2 and TRBJ2-1 gives the full variable domain: GAGVSQSPSNKVTEKGKDVELRCDPISGHTALYWYRQSLGQGLEFLIYFQGNSAPDKSGLPSDRFSAERTGGSVSTLTIQRTQQEDSAVYLCASSLEAGGQFFGPGTRLTVL.

The J gene is TRBJ2-3, the V gene TRBV5-1, with TRBD1 matching 9 bases. Germline values: CDR1 SGHRS, CDR2 YFSETQ. The ends lost 3 bases at V and 3 bases at J; junction bases unmatched: 5. CDR3 length: 15 residues. CDR3 amino acids: CASSSGQGRTDTQYF. CDR3 nucleotide sequence: TGCGCCAGCAGCTCTGGACAGGGGAGGACAGATACGCAGTATTTT.

V and J are TRBV28 and TRBJ1-5; 12 bases fit TRBD1. Germline V lookup: CDR1 MDHEN, CDR2 SYDVKM. The CDR3 sequence is 15 residues long. V shed 6 bases, J shed 6 bases, and the junction held 6 bases outside the gene matches. The CDR3 reads CASSPGQGAIQPQHF. CDR3 coding DNA: TGTGCCAGCAGCCCGGGACAGGGGGCGATTCAGCCCCAGCATTTT.

The chain uses TRBV5-1 and TRBJ1-3; 9 positions agree with TRBD1. The germline V gene has CDR1 SGHRS and CDR2 YFSETQ. With 1 base clipped from V and 2 bases from J, the junction kept 4 bases outside the gene matches. The CDR3 consists of 16 residues. The CDR3 loop is CASSLTGQGPGNTIYF. DNA for the CDR3: TGCGCCAGCAGCTTGACGGGACAGGGACCTGGAAACACCATATATTTT.

Only one count was recorded for this clone. The CDR3 DNA sequence: TGCGCCAGCAGCTGGACCGGGACAGGGGATGGCTACACCTTC. Its protein is CASSWTGTGDGYTF. The chain uses TRBV5-1 and TRBJ1-2; 10 nucleotides align to TRBD1. Germline CDR1 SGHRS, CDR2 YFSETQ. The CDR3 runs to 14 residues. The ends lost 3 bases at V and 6 bases at J; junction bases unmatched: 5.

CDR3 DNA sequence: TGCGCCAGCAGTTTGACAGGCGACTATGGCTACACCTTC. Translation: CASSLTGDYGYTF. The V and J genes are TRBV5-1 and TRBJ1-2; TRBD1 might be the D (6 bases). The CDR3 covers 13 residues. Germline V gene sequence: CDR1 SGHRS, CDR2 YFSETQ. Between the trimmed V and J ends, which lost 5 bases and 3 bases, there was a span of 11 bases.

This sequence joins TRBV19 and TRBJ2-7; tentatively, D is TRBD2 (6 bases). The CDR3 consists of 13 residues. Germline assignment: CDR1 LNHDA and CDR2 SQIVND (reference sequence). Trimming took off 5 bases at V and 7 bases at J, with 15 bases between the two ends. CDR3 coding DNA: TGTGCCAGTAGTGCGACTAGTTCGAGAGAGCAGTACTTC. This codes for CASSATSSREQYF.

The V gene is TRBV7-9, the J gene TRBJ1-6; D perhaps matches TRBD1 (5 bases). Trimming left V 8 bases short and J 8 bases short, with 16 bases between. The CDR3 covers 14 residues. Germline-derived CDR1 and CDR2 are SEHNR and FQNEAQ (reference sequence). CDR3 coding DNA: TGTGCCAGCTGGGTGGGGGGGGAGGATTCACCCCTCCACTTT. This sequence encodes CASWVGGEDSPLHF.

This chain joins TRBV2 and TRBJ1-4; perhaps TRBD1 as D (5 bases). There are 14 residues in the CDR3. V was trimmed by 5 bases and J by 6 bases, leaving 13 bases between them. CDR1 is SNHLY and CDR2 is FYNNEI in the germline V gene. Here the CDR3 DNA reads TGTGCCAGCAGTAGGACACCGGGGGATGAAAAACTGTTTTTT. It is translated as CASSRTPGDEKLFF.

The rearrangement links TRBV28 to TRBJ1-1; D perhaps matches TRBD1 (6 bases). Germline-derived CDR1 and CDR2 are MDHEN and SYDVKM. V lost 0 bases and J lost 4, with 18 bases in between. The CDR3 spans 17 residues. The CDR3 protein is CASSLWDSGRGGTEAFF. The CDR3 DNA reads TGTGCCAGCAGTTTATGGGACAGTGGCCGGGGCGGCACTGAAGCTTTCTTT.

The chain couples TRBV12-5 to TRBJ1-1, with TRBD1 identical over 8 bases. CDR3 length equals 13 residues. Germline V gene data show CDR1 as LGHNT and CDR2 as FRNRAP. Trimming took 7 bases from V and 5 from J; bases not matched to a gene: 6. The CDR3 DNA is TGTGCTAGTGCCCAGGGGGCCCGGACTGAAGCTTTCTTT. Its protein is CASAQGARTEAFF. The whole variable domain, remainder taken from reference TRBV12-5 and TRBJ1-1, is DARVTQTPRHKVTEMGQEVTMRCQPILGHNTVFWYRQTMMQGLELLAYFRNRAPLDDSGMPKDRFSAEMPDATLATLKIQPSEPRDSAVYFCASAQGARTEAFFGQGTRLTVV.

This chain uses TRBV5-6 with TRBJ1-1; D call uncertain. Germline V gives CDR1 SGHDT, CDR2 YYEEEE. The CDR3 covers 15 residues. Trimming cost V 5 bases and J 5 bases, with 19 bases left between them. In nucleotides, the CDR3 is TGTGCCAGCAGAATACGCGGTTTACGAGAAACTGAAGCTTTCTTT. Translation gives CASRIRGLRETEAFF. Full variable domain (outside the CDR3, taken from reference TRBV5-6 and TRBJ1-1): DAGVTQSPTHLIKTRGQQVTLRCSPKSGHDTVSWYQQALGQGPQFIFQYYEEEERQRGNFPDRFSGHQFPNYSSELNVNALLLGDSALYLCASRIRGLRETEAFFGQGTRLTVV.

The chain carries TRBV19 and TRBJ1-2, with D perhaps matching TRBD1 (5 bases). The CDR3 spans 16 residues. From germline, CDR1 is LNHDA and CDR2 SQIVND (reference sequence). The V gene lost 10 bases and the J gene lost 5 bases, with 26 bases spanning the gap. Here the CDR3 reads CATDDGTLKGLYGYTF. The CDR3 nucleotides are TGTGCCACCGATGACGGGACTCTCAAGGGCCTTTATGGCTACACCTTC.

The chain employs TRBV2 and TRBJ2-5; D is ambiguous. Looked up from germline, CDR1 is SNHLY and CDR2 is FYNNEI. CDR3 size: 14 residues. The germline V and J ends were trimmed by 5 bases and 7 bases, with 17 bases remaining between them. DNA of the CDR3: TGTGCCAGCAGTTCGTTAGGCGGATTAGGGACCCAGTACTTC. This codes for CASSSLGGLGTQYF.

The V and J genes are TRBV3-1 (or the pseudogene TRBV3-2) and TRBJ2-2, with 9 bases matching TRBD2. CDR1 and CDR2 from the germline V gene are LGHDT and YNNKEL (reference sequence). Trimming at V came to 6 bases and at J to 6 bases, leaving 17 bases not matched to a gene. This CDR3 has 18 amino acids. The CDR3: CASSHIGGRAVRAGELFF. DNA for the CDR3: TGTGCCAGCAGTCACATCGGCGGGAGGGCCGTACGGGCCGGGGAGCTGTTTTTT.